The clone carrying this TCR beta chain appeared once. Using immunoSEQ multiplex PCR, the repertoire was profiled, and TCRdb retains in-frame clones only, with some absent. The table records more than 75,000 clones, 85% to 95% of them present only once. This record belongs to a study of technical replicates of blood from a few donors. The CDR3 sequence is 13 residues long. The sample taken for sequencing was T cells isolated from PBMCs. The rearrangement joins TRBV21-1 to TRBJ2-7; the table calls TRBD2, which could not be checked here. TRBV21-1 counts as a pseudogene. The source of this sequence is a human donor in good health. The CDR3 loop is CASSNRRGYEQYF. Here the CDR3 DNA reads TGTGCCAGCAGCAATCGTCGGGGCTACGAGCAGTACTTC.